This T cell receptor (beta chain) was sequenced for a study of blood T cell repertoires in COVID-19 (dated by TCRdb to the early 2020s). About the study as a whole: The collaborator samples originated in the United States, Italy and Spain and spanned the acute and convalescent phases of COVID-19. The prospective study material was composed of cDNA or gDNA derived from T cells, B-cell-depleted T cells, or PBMCs. The dataset comprised deeply sampled blood TCRbeta repertoires from subjects exposed to, actively infected with, or recovered from COVID-19. A freely available public database, intended as a resource for researchers studying the immune response to SARS-CoV-2, is where the repertoires were released. The samples were drawn from two sources: the first 160 participants of the ongoing ImmuneRACE study, and approximately 1,300 subjects contributed by 6 global collaborators. A de-identified subject ID, COVID-19 status, age in years and sex were almost always included in the sample metadata. Where available, HLA class I and class II types were taken from metadata supplied by the sample provider and were not determined by assay-based typing. Study-level results and caveats: The amount of clinical and demographic metadata varied by source and participant and was provided uncurated.

TCRbeta CDR3 regions were amplified from genomic DNA by means of the immunoSEQ Assay, a bias-controlled multiplex PCR. The study's own analysis went as follows. Within the assay, amplification of reference gene primers was used to estimate how many nucleated cells each sample contained. To quantify the absolute abundance of each unique TCRbeta CDR3 rearrangement, sequence reads were collapsed and filtered. For each sample, productive Simpson clonality was calculated as the square root of Simpson's diversity index across productive rearrangements. TCRdb limited this immuneACCESS table to in-frame rearrangements with V and J called. A share of clones is missing; checked studies link under half to unresolved V genes, and the rest is unexplained. V, J and clone size derive from that table, while D and trimming were established from the DNA sequence. In all, the sample holds 250,000 to 300,000 clones, and around 82% of those were seen once. 4.5% to 7% of the sample is in the top ten clones.

The germline V gene provides CDR1 SGHRS and CDR2 YFSETQ. V was cut back by 3 bases and J by 3 bases, leaving a gap of 9 bases between them. Spanning cysteine to phenylalanine, the CDR3 consists of 13 amino acids. Just CDR3 DNA is preserved here, 39 bases in frame from base 1. Whole blood was collected in K2EDTA tubes by collaborating institutions according to the institutions' own protocols. For TCRbeta analysis, collaborator samples were shipped as frozen whole blood, as isolated PBMCs, or as DNA extracted from either sample type. Of note for this clone: This clone's antigen is unknown. The sample holds no much larger clone one base away, and base qualities are not on file.

Material for sequencing was peripheral blood. The chain employs TRBV5-1 and TRBJ1-1; there is no confident call for the D gene. The clonotype was recovered from an older man with acute or convalescent COVID-19. The DNA sequence is TGCGCCAGCAGCTGGGGAGTGGACACTGAAGCTTTCTTT. Translated, this gives CASSWGVDTEAFF.